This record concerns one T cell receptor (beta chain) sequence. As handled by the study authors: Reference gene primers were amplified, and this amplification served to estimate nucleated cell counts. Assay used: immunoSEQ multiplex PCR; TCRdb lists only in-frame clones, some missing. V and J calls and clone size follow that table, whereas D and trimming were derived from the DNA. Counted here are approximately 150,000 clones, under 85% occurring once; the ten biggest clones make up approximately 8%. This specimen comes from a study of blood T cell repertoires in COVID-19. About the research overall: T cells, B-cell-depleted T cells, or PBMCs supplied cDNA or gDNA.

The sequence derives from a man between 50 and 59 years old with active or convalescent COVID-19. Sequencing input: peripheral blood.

DNA for the CDR3: TGCGCCAGCAGTACGGAGGAGGATCAGCCCCAGCATTTT. Its protein product is CASSTEEDQPQHF. The chain carries TRBV5-1 and TRBJ1-5; D gene uncertain. The V and J ends lost 5 bases and 5 bases respectively, with 11 bases between them. Germline loops: CDR1 SGHRS, CDR2 YFSETQ. The CDR3 is made up of 13 amino acids. Variable domain in full (rest from reference TRBV5-1 and TRBJ1-5): KAGVTQTPRYLIKTRGQQVTLSCSPISGHRSVSWYQQTPGQGLQFLFEYFSETQRNKGNFPGRFSGRQFSNSRSEMNVSTLELGDSALYLCASSTEEDQPQHFGDGTRLSIL.